Listed below are T cell receptor beta chains from one sample, sequenced in a study of shared clonotypes between healthy human individuals. The table came from immunoSEQ multiplex PCR; TCRdb's copy has only in-frame clones and leaves some out. The table lists almost 700,000 clones, under 95% of them singletons. Material: naive CD8+ T cells sorted from blood. The receptors here all came from a man younger than 45 in good health. Each CDR3 is given with its conserved first and last residue. Fields, in order: J gene, clone size, V gene, D gene, CDR3 protein, CDR3 DNA. A D gene is named only where the DNA matches it firmly. Size values are once, few and many counts, or a class for expanded clones, and some rows have none.

J: TRBJ2-3; size: once; V: TRBV7-2; D: TRBD2; CDR3: CASSERTSGYTDTQYF; DNA: TGTGCCAGCAGCGAACGGACTAGCGGCTACACAGATACGCAGTATTTT
J: TRBJ1-5; size: NA; V: TRBV28; D: TRBD1; CDR3: CASRPRQGLQPQHF; DNA: TGTGCCAGCAGACCGAGACAGGGATTACAGCCCCAGCATTTT
J: TRBJ1-1; size: few; V: TRBV10-3; D: NA; CDR3: CAISDWEVEAFF; DNA: TGTGCCATCAGTGATTGGGAGGTGGAAGCTTTCTTT
J: TRBJ2-7; size: NA; V: TRBV25-1; D: TRBD1; CDR3: CASSALDRAENEQYF; DNA: TGTGCCAGCAGTGCCTTAGACAGGGCGGAGAACGAGCAGTACTTC
J: TRBJ1-5; size: NA; V: TRBV7-9; D: TRBD1; CDR3: CASSLGRTGGQPQHF; DNA: TGTGCCAGCAGCTTAGGCCGAACAGGGGGGCAGCCCCAGCATTTT
J: TRBJ2-1; size: NA; V: TRBV4-1; D: TRBD2; CDR3: CASSSRLAGSYNEQFF; DNA: TGCGCCAGCAGTTCCCGACTAGCGGGATCCTACAATGAGCAGTTCTTC
J: TRBJ2-2; size: NA; V: TRBV7-8; D: NA; CDR3: CASSLSVTGELFF; DNA: TGTGCCAGCAGCTTAAGTGTTACCGGGGAGCTGTTTTTT
J: TRBJ2-1; size: NA; V: TRBV2; D: NA; CDR3: CASRGPTVYNEQFF; DNA: TGTGCCAGCAGAGGACCGACAGTTTACAATGAGCAGTTCTTC
J: TRBJ2-2; size: once; V: TRBV9; D: TRBD2; CDR3: CASRRAGGRHTGELFF; DNA: TGTGCCAGCAGAAGAGCGGGAGGGAGGCACACCGGGGAGCTGTTTTTT
J: TRBJ2-2; size: NA; V: TRBV7-3; D: NA; CDR3: CASSSDSGELFF; DNA: TGTGCCAGCAGCTCTGACAGCGGGGAGCTGTTTTTT
J: TRBJ2-7; size: NA; V: TRBV5-1; D: TRBD1; CDR3: CASSFGTGSYEQYF; DNA: TGCGCCAGCAGCTTTGGGACAGGATCCTACGAGCAGTACTTC
J: TRBJ2-1; size: NA; V: TRBV5-6; D: NA; CDR3: CASSLEQGTPYNEQFF; DNA: TGTGCCAGCAGCTTAGAACAGGGGACTCCCTACAATGAGCAGTTCTTC
J: TRBJ2-1; size: NA; V: TRBV5-1; D: NA; CDR3: CASSLELRGTSSYNEQFF; DNA: TGCGCCAGCAGCTTGGAGCTCCGGGGGACGAGCTCCTACAATGAGCAGTTCTTC
J: TRBJ2-1; size: once; V: TRBV9; D: NA; CDR3: CASSVEGALYNEQFF; DNA: TGTGCCAGCAGCGTTGAGGGAGCCCTCTACAATGAGCAGTTCTTC
J: TRBJ1-6; size: NA; V: TRBV7-8; D: NA; CDR3: CASSFDVSDNLSYNSPLHF; DNA: TGTGCCAGCAGCTTCGACGTCTCGGACAACCTCTCCTATAATTCACCCCTCCACTTT
J: TRBJ1-3; size: NA; V: TRBV25-1; D: NA; CDR3: CASIAGNTIYF; DNA: TGTGCCAGCATAGCGGGAAACACCATATATTTT
J: TRBJ1-5; size: NA; V: TRBV2; D: TRBD1; CDR3: CASRETGGSQPQHF; DNA: TGTGCCAGCAGAGAGACAGGGGGGAGTCAGCCCCAGCATTTT
J: TRBJ1-1; size: NA; V: TRBV29-1; D: TRBD1; CDR3: CSLTEDRGQMNTEAFF; DNA: TGCAGCCTAACGGAGGACAGGGGGCAGATGAACACTGAAGCTTTCTTT
J: TRBJ1-5; size: once; V: TRBV27; D: TRBD1; CDR3: CASSLWGTGDNQPQHF; DNA: TGTGCCAGCAGTTTATGGGGGACAGGGGATAATCAGCCCCAGCATTTT
J: TRBJ2-2; size: NA; V: TRBV29-1; D: NA; CDR3: CSVYLGNTGELFF; DNA: TGCAGCGTTTATTTGGGTAACACCGGGGAGCTGTTTTTT
J: TRBJ1-2; size: NA; V: TRBV14; D: NA; CDR3: CASSHPDGPNYGYTF; DNA: TGTGCCAGCAGCCATCCCGATGGGCCGAACTATGGCTACACCTTC
J: TRBJ1-5; size: NA; V: TRBV4-1; D: TRBD1; CDR3: CASSLTGNQPQHF; DNA: TGCGCCAGCAGCCTGACAGGGAATCAGCCCCAGCATTTT
J: TRBJ2-7; size: NA; V: TRBV11-2; D: NA; CDR3: CASSLRGDRPLYYEQYF; DNA: TGTGCCAGCAGCTTAAGGGGGGACAGACCCCTATACTACGAGCAGTACTTC
J: TRBJ2-3; size: NA; V: TRBV28; D: NA; CDR3: CASSLLGAPHTDTQYF; DNA: TGTGCCAGCAGTTTACTAGGGGCCCCCCACACAGATACGCAGTATTTT
J: TRBJ2-1; size: NA; V: TRBV27; D: NA; CDR3: CASSLTGNEQFF; DNA: TGTGCCAGCAGCCTCACCGGGAATGAGCAGTTCTTC
J: TRBJ1-3; size: NA; V: TRBV29-1; D: NA; CDR3: CSVQGLKGSGNTIYF; DNA: TGCAGCGTTCAAGGACTCAAAGGGAGTGGAAACACCATATATTTT
J: TRBJ2-7; size: NA; V: TRBV27; D: NA; CDR3: CASSLSETHEQYF; DNA: TGTGCCAGCAGTTTATCGGAGACCCACGAGCAGTACTTC
J: TRBJ2-7; size: NA; V: TRBV28; D: TRBD2; CDR3: CASSVAGSYEQYF; DNA: TGTGCCAGTTCAGTAGCGGGTTCCTACGAGCAGTACTTC